Listed here is a single T cell receptor (beta chain). This entry is derived from a study of blood T cell repertoires in COVID-19. Whole-study context: From the United States, Italy and Spain came samples of acute and convalescent COVID-19. PBMCs, B-cell-depleted T cells, or T cells provided the cDNA or gDNA that made up the material.

CDR3 length equals 14 residues. In germline, CDR1 is MNHNY, CDR2 SVGAGI (reference sequence). V lost 5 bases, J lost 7 bases, and 14 bases lay in between. Per the study methods: Amplification of reference gene primers provided the estimated nucleated cell counts. TCRdb's table, derived via immunoSEQ multiplex PCR, lists solely in-frame clones and lacks some. D and trimming come from the DNA, and the V and J calls and clone size come from that table. The table shows some 150,000 clones, with approximately 86% occurring only once. The sequence came from a human donor in a cohort sampled during active COVID-19. Sequenced sample: peripheral blood. V and J are TRBV6-6 and TRBJ1-4, with TRBD1 as a possible D gene (6 bases). The CDR3 DNA sequence: TGTGCCAGCAGTCGAAGAAGGGGGAGTGAAAAACTGTTTTTT. This sequence encodes CASSRRRGSEKLFF.